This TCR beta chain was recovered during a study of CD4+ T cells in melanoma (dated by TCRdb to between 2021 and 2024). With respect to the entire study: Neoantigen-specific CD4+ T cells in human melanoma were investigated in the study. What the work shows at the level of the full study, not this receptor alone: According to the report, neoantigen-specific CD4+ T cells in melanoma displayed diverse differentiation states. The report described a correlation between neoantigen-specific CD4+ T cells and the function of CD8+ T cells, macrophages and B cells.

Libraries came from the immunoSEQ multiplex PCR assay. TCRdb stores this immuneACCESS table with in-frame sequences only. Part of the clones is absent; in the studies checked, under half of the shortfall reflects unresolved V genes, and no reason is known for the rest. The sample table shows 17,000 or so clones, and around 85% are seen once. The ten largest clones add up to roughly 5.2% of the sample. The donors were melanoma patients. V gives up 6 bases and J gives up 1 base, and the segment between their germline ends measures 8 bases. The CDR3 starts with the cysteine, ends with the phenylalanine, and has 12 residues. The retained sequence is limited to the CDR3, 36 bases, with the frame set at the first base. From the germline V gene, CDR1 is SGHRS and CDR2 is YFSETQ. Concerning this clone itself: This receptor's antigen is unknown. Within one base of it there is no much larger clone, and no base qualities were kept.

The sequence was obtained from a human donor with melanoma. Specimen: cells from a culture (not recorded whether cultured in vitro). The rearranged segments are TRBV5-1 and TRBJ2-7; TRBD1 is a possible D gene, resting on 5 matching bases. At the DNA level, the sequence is TGCGCCAGCACCGCAGGGTCCTACGAGCAGTACTTC. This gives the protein CASTAGSYEQYF.